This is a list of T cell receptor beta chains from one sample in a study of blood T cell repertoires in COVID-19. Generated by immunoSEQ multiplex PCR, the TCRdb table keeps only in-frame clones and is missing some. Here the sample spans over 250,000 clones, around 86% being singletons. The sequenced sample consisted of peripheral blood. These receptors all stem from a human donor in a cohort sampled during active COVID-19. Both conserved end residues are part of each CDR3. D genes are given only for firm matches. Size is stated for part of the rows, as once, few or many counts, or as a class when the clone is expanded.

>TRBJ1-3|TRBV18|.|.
CASSYQSGRGPSGNTIYF
TGTGCCAGCTCATACCAGTCAGGGCGAGGACCCTCTGGAAACACCATATATTTT
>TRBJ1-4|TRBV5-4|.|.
CASSPRGGPTNEKLFF
TGTGCCAGCAGCCCTCGGGGGGGGCCTACTAATGAAAAACTGTTTTTT
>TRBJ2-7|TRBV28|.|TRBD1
CASTQRDRGRRRSYEQYF
TGTGCCAGCACCCAACGGGACAGGGGGCGCCGGAGGTCCTACGAGCAGTACTTC
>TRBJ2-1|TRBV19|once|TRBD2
CASSIRDYYNEQFF
TGTGCCAGTAGTATACGGGACTATTACAATGAGCAGTTCTTC
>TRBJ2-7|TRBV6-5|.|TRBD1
CASSHRGRRFYEQYF
TGTGCCAGCAGTCACAGGGGGCGTAGGTTCTACGAGCAGTACTTC
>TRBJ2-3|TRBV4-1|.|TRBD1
CASSQSGQGGGTDTQYF
TGCGCCAGCAGCCAATCAGGACAGGGTGGTGGTACAGATACGCAGTATTTT
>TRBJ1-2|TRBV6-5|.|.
CASSYSGGDLYGYTF
TGTGCCAGCAGTTACTCGGGGGGGGACCTCTATGGCTACACCTTC
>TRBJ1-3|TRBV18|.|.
CASGGSSGNTIYF
TGTGCCAGCGGGGGGAGCTCTGGAAACACCATATATTTT
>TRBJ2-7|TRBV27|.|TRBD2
CASRLAGSYEQYF
TGTGCCAGCAGGTTAGCGGGGTCCTACGAGCAGTACTTC
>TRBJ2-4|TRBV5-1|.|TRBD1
CASSLVTGGAKNIQYF
TGCGCCAGCAGCTTGGTAACAGGGGGCGCCAAAAACATTCAGTACTTC
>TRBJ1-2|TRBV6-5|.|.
CASGLQGSNYGYTF
TGTGCCAGCGGTCTTCAGGGTTCTAACTATGGCTACACCTTC
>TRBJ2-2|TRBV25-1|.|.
CASSPSTGELFF
TGTGCCAGCAGTCCTAGCACCGGGGAGCTGTTTTTT
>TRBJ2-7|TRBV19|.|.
CASSPNRGSYEQYF
TGTGCCAGTAGTCCCAACAGAGGGTCCTACGAGCAGTACTTC
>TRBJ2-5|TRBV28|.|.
CAIDRSGGQRGTQYF
TGTGCCATCGACCGTTCAGGAGGACAGAGGGGGACCCAGTACTTC
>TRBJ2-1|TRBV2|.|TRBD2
CASSAIPGLASTNEQFF
TGTGCCAGCAGCGCTATCCCGGGACTAGCGTCAACTAATGAGCAGTTCTTC
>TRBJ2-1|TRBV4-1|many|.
CASSHANVRFF
TGCGCCAGCAGCCACGCTAACGTTCGGTTCTTC
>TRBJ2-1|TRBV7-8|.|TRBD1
CASSPGTDREQFF
TGTGCCAGCAGCCCCGGGACAGACCGGGAGCAGTTCTTC
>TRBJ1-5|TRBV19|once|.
CASSNRRSNQPQHF
TGTGCCAGTAGTAATCGTAGAAGCAATCAGCCCCAGCATTTT
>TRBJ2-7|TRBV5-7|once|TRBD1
CASRDRGYEQYF
TGTGCCAGCCGGGACAGGGGTTACGAGCAGTACTTC
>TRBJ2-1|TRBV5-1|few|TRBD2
CASGLAGGPLSYNEQFF
TGCGCCAGCGGCCTAGCGGGAGGTCCTCTCTCCTACAATGAGCAGTTCTTC
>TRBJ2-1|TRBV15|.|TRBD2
CATSRLAGGPSNEQFF
TGTGCCACCAGCAGATTAGCGGGAGGGCCCTCAAATGAGCAGTTCTTC
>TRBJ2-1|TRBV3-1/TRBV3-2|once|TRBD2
CASSLNSGTSGRANEQFF
TGTGCCAGCAGCTTAAACTCCGGGACTAGCGGGAGGGCCAATGAGCAGTTCTTC
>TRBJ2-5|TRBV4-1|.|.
CASSQVSGWETQYF
TGCGCCAGCAGCCAAGTGTCAGGTTGGGAGACCCAGTACTTC
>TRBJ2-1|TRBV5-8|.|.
CASSLILGSNEQFF
TGTGCCAGCAGCTTGATACTAGGGAGCAATGAGCAGTTCTTC
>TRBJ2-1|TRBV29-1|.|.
CSVAPLAEQFF
TGCAGCGTTGCCCCTTTGGCTGAGCAGTTCTTC
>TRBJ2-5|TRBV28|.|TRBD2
CASSSGGAGRETQYF
TGTGCCAGCAGTTCCGGGGGGGCGGGACGAGAGACCCAGTACTTC
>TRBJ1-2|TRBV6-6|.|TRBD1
CASSPGQGGGYTF
TGTGCCAGCAGCCCAGGACAGGGCGGCGGCTACACCTTC
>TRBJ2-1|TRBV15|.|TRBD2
CATSVSGTSGRWEQFF
TGTGCCACCAGCGTTTCCGGGACTAGCGGGAGGTGGGAGCAGTTCTTC
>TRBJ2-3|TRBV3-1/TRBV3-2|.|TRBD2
CASSPLSGSGIDTQYF
TGTGCCAGCAGCCCCCTAAGCGGGAGTGGGATAGATACGCAGTATTTT
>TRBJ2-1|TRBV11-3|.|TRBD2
CASSYSGTSIGPGYNEQFF
TGTGCCAGCAGCTATTCCGGGACTAGCATAGGCCCGGGATACAATGAGCAGTTCTTC
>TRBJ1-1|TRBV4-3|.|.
CASSQDYGNTEAFF
TGCGCCAGCAGCCAAGACTACGGGAACACTGAAGCTTTCTTT
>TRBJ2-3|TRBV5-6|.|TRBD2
CASSRLAGAILAIDTQYF
TGTGCCAGCAGCCGACTAGCGGGAGCAATTTTAGCAATCGATACGCAGTATTTT
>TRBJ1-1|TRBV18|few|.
CASSPPTGRGSEAFF
TGTGCCAGCTCACCACCGACGGGCAGGGGATCTGAAGCTTTCTTT
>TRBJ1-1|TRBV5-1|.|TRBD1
CASSPQGGENTEAFF
TGCGCCAGCAGCCCACAGGGGGGGGAGAACACTGAAGCTTTCTTT
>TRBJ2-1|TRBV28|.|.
CASRTRRNEQFF
TGTGCCAGCCGAACTAGGAGGAATGAGCAGTTCTTC
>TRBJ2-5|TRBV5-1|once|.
CASSSDPPSDKETQYF
TGCGCCAGCAGCTCCGACCCCCCGTCCGACAAAGAGACCCAGTACTTC
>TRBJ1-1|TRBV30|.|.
CACFDKNTEAFF
TGTGCCTGTTTTGACAAGAACACTGAAGCTTTCTTT
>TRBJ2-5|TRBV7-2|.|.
CASTLSAGSGTQYF
TGTGCCAGCACCCTTAGCGCGGGGTCCGGGACCCAGTACTTC
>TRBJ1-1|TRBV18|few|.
CASSLQGPRREAFF
TGTGCCAGCTCACTACAGGGCCCGAGAAGAGAAGCTTTCTTT
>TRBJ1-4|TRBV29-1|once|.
CSVLVGGRVTNEKLFF
TGCAGCGTTCTTGTTGGGGGCAGGGTAACTAATGAAAAACTGTTTTTT
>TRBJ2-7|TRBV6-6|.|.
CASSYSLAGLGEQYF
TGTGCCAGCAGTTACTCCTTGGCAGGGCTGGGGGAGCAGTACTTC
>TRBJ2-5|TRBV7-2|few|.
CASSPGGFQYF
TGTGCCAGCAGCCCCGGGGGTTTCCAGTACTTC
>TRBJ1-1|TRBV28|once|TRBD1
CASRRLGTGAGGTEAFF
TGTGCCAGCAGACGTCTAGGGACAGGGGCTGGAGGCACTGAAGCTTTCTTT
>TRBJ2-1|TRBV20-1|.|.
CSASRESSYNEQFF
TGCAGTGCTAGTAGGGAGAGCTCCTACAATGAGCAGTTCTTC
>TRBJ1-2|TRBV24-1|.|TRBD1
CATSDGRDSYGYTF
TGTGCCACCAGTGATGGTCGGGACAGCTATGGCTACACCTTC
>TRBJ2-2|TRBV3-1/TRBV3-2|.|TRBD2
CASSQVFDKREGRTGELFF
TGTGCCAGCAGCCAAGTCTTTGATAAGCGGGAGGGCCGGACCGGGGAGCTGTTTTTT
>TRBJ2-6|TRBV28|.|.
CASSSYRTGANVLTF
TGTGCCAGCAGTTCCTACAGGACTGGGGCCAACGTCCTGACTTTC
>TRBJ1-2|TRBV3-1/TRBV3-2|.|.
CASSPVIGSGGYTF
TGTGCCAGCAGCCCCGTGATAGGTTCGGGAGGCTACACCTTC
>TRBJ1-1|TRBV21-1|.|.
CASSKEGQGLPEAFF
TGTGCCAGCAGCAAAGAGGGACAGGGTCTGCCTGAAGCTTTCTTT
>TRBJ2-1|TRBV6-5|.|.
CASRERSSYNEQFF
TGTGCCAGCAGAGAGAGGAGCTCCTACAATGAGCAGTTCTTC
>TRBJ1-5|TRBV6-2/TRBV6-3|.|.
CASSYAGGQPQHF
TGTGCCAGCAGTTACGCGGGGGGCCAGCCCCAGCATTTT
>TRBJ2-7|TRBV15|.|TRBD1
CATSREPGQGFAEQYF
TGTGCCACCAGCAGGGAACCGGGACAGGGGTTCGCCGAGCAGTACTTC
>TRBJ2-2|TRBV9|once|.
CASSAVPSAGELFF
TGTGCCAGCAGCGCCGTTCCCTCAGCCGGGGAGCTGTTTTTT
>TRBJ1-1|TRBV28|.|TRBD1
CASTGITEAFF
TGTGCCTCGACAGGGATCACTGAAGCTTTCTTT